This T cell receptor (beta chain) was sequenced during a study of OX40 agonist ivuxolimab in advanced cancers. Study as a whole: With ivuxolimab, an agonistic anti-OX40 (CD134) antibody, patients were treated. Broader study findings: Determination of antigen specificity was not performed for the expanded peripheral T cells.

The CDR3 totals 14 residues. With 2 bases clipped from V and 7 bases from J, the junction kept 6 bases outside the gene matches. Germline loops: CDR1 MNHEY, CDR2 SVGAGI. Regarding this clone: Antigen unknown.

Sequencing was performed with immunoSEQ multiplex PCR; in TCRdb, only in-frame clones are kept and a portion is missing. The table lists about 100,000 clones, 90% of them singletons. This sample comprised CD4+ or CD8+ T cells sorted from blood, obtained in a trial of the OX40 agonist ivuxolimab. This sequence originates from an adult with an advanced solid tumor such as melanoma, head and neck, liver or kidney cancer. The chain has TRBV6-5 and TRBJ1-2; the match to TRBD1 covers 8 bases. The CDR3 nucleotides are TGTGCCAGCAGTTACGACAGGGGAACGGGTGGCTACACCTTC. Translated: CASSYDRGTGGYTF.